This T cell receptor beta chain appears in the sequencing data of a study of blood T cell repertoires in COVID-19. For the study at large: Whether acute or convalescent, the COVID-19 samples came from the United States, Italy and Spain.

Clones were read by immunoSEQ multiplex PCR, and TCRdb kept only the in-frame ones, dropping some. The data hold around 310,000 clones, with about 90% observed a single time. Participants were placed into cohorts based on the clinical history they reported. Per germline, CDR1 LNHDA and CDR2 SQIVND (reference sequence). Germline trimming cut 5 bases from V and 1 base from J; bases unmatched to any gene: 9. This CDR3 has 16 residues. Source material: PBMCs or T cells enriched from blood (not recorded which). The rearrangement joins TRBV19 to TRBJ2-7, with 9 positions matching TRBD1. The clonotype originates from a woman in her 30s who had recovered from COVID-19. The CDR3 DNA follows: TGTGCCAGTAGTCCTCAATCCGGGACAGGGTCCTACGAGCAGTACTTC. It is translated as CASSPQSGTGSYEQYF. Full variable domain (missing parts from reference TRBV19 and TRBJ2-7): DGGITQSPKYLFRKEGQNVTLSCEQNLNHDAMYWYRQDPGQGLRLIYYSQIVNDFQKGDIAEGYSVSREKKESFPLTVTSAQKNPTAFYLCASSPQSGTGSYEQYFGPGTRLTVT.